Below, 3 T cell receptor beta chains from the same sample are listed, as sequenced in a study of blood T cell repertoires in COVID-19. Method: immunoSEQ multiplex PCR; TCRdb's copy keeps in-frame clones and lacks some. The data show a few hundred thousand clones, with approximately 87% seen just once and about 5.9% held by the top ten. The specimen was peripheral blood. All receptors derive from a man aged 60-69 years with acute or convalescent COVID-19.

The chain couples TRBV9 to TRBJ1-6; a weak D match, TRBD1 (5 bases). The CDR3 sequence is 15 residues long. V lost 4 bases and J lost 8, with 16 bases in between. Germline-derived CDR1 and CDR2 are SGDLS and YYNGEE. CDR3 DNA sequence: TGTGCCAGCAGCACGACGGGACTTTACGATTCACCCCTCCACTTT. Translation: CASSTTGLYDSPLHF. Based on the CDR3 plus reference TRBV9 and TRBJ1-6, the full variable domain is DSGVTQTPKHLITATGQRVTLRCSPRSGDLSVYWYQQSLDQGLQFLIQYYNGEERAKGNILERFSAQQFPDLHSELNLSSLELGDSALYFCASSTTGLYDSPLHFGNGTRLTVT.

The gene calls are TRBV4-1 and TRBJ2-3; the D gene is possibly TRBD2 (5 bases). Trimming pared 6 bases from V and 4 bases from J, leaving 17 bases between. CDR3 length: 15 amino acids. CDR1 MGHRA and CDR2 YSYEKL come from the germline V gene. The CDR3 reads CASSPRSDSADTQYF. The CDR3 nucleotides are TGCGCCAGCAGTCCTCGTAGCGACTCCGCAGATACGCAGTATTTT.

This clone was found once. This chain joins TRBV27 and TRBJ1-1; 7 nucleotides align to TRBD1. Germline CDR1 MNHEY, CDR2 SMNVEV (reference sequence). The V segment lost 3 bases and the J segment 0 bases; nucleotides outside the gene matches: 7. The CDR3 has 16 amino acids. The CDR3, as DNA: TGTGCCAGCAGTTTTACAGGGGTGGCTGTGAACACTGAAGCTTTCTTT. As protein: CASSFTGVAVNTEAFF.